This T cell receptor (beta chain) was profiled in a study of shared T cell receptors in the human thymus. Repertoires were generated with immunoSEQ multiplex PCR, while TCRdb's copy carries only in-frame clones and drops some. The sample holds approximately 730,000 clones, over 75% seen once. The CDR3 loop spans 17 amino acids. Germline CDR1 and CDR2: SGHAT and FQNNGV. V lost 2 bases to trimming and J lost 4 bases, with 17 bases between them. The data were also submitted as part of a second study, on human thymus T cells.

This clonotype was obtained from a girl less than two years old with a congenital heart defect. The sequencing input was thymocytes. The chain carries TRBV11-2 and TRBJ2-2, with D perhaps TRBD1 (6 bases). Here the CDR3 reads CASSLLPRGEGTGELFF. For the CDR3, the DNA is TGTGCCAGCAGCTTACTTCCCAGGGGCGAAGGCACCGGGGAGCTGTTTTTT.